This T cell receptor beta chain was identified in a study of T cell repertoires in cytomegalovirus infection. Study summary: Recently described HLA-C-restricted plus well-studied HLA-B-restricted CMV epitopes were used. Carrying CMV and the relevant HLA type showed in public TCR beta signatures. Findings and caveats of the study: The cumulative frequency of public TCR beta families identified carriers of CMV plus the relevant HLA. The study found HLA-C-restricted CMV-specific TCR beta clonotypes dominating the ex vivo response.

TCRdb re-analysed the reads in MiXCR, keeping a single row per CDR3 protein. The table has about 920,000 distinct CDR3 sequences, approximately 31% seen once; the top ten hold around an eighth. Of note for this clonotype: Its matching antigen is unknown.

V lost 8 bases to trimming and J lost 5 bases; unmatched junction nucleotides: 11. In germline, CDR1 is SQVTM, CDR2 ANQGSEA. The CDR3 covers 14 residues. This receptor was obtained from a human donor in good health (CMV status not recorded). Some clones in this sample may be carry-over from other donors' samples. Sample: cultured CD8+ T cells from PBMCs, taken from culture after CMV antigen stimulation. This chain uses TRBV29-1 with TRBJ2-1; 8 bases agree with TRBD1. CDR3: CSLKDRVGNNEQFF. The CDR3 DNA reads as TGCAGCCTCAAGGACAGGGTGGGAAACAATGAGCAGTTCTTC.